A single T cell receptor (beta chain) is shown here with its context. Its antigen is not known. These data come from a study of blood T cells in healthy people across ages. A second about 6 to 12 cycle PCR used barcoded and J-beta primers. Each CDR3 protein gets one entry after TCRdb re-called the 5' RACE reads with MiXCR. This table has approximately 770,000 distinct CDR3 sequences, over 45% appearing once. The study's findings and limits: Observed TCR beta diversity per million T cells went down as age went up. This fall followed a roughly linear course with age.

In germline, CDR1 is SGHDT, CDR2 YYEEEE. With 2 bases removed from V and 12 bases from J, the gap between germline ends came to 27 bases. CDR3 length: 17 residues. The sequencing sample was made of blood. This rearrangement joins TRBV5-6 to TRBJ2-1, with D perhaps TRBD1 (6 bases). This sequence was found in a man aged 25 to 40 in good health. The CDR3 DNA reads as TGTGCCAGCAGCTTTTTAGGTTGGCAGGGGATAAAAGACGGGCAGTTCTTC. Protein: CASSFLGWQGIKDGQFF.